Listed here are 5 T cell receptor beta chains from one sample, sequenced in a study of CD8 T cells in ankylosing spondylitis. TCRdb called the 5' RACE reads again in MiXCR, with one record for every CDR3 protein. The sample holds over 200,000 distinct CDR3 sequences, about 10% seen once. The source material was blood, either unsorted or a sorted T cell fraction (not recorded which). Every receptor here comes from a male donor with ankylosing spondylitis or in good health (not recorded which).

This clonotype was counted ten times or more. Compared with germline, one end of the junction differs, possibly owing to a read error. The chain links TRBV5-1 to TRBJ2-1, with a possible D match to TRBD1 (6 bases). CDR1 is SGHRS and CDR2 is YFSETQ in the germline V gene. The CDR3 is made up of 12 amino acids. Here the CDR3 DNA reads TGTGCCAGCAGCTTAGGGGGCAATGAGCAGTTCTTC. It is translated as CASSLGGNEQFF.

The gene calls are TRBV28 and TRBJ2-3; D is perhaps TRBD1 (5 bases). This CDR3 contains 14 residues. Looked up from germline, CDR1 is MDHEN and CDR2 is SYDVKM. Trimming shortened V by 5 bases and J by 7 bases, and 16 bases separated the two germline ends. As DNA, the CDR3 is TGTGCCAGCAGTCCTGATTTACAGGCACATACGCAGTATTTT. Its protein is CASSPDLQAHTQYF. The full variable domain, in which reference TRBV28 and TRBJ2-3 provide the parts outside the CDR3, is DVKVTQSSRYLVKRTGEKVFLECVQDMDHENMFWYRQDPGLGLRLIYFSYDVKMKEKGDIPEGYSVSREKKERFSLILESASTNQTSMYLCASSPDLQAHTQYFGPGTRLTVL.

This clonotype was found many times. The DNA for the CDR3 is TGCGCCAGCAGCTTGGGGACTAGCGGGGGCTGGTCCTACGAGCAGTACTTC. Protein product: CASSLGTSGGWSYEQYF. The V gene is TRBV5-1, the J gene TRBJ2-7; TRBD2 matches 13 bases. V dropped 0 bases and J dropped 1; count of bases not matched to a gene: 4. CDR3 size: 17 residues. Looked up from germline, CDR1 is SGHRS and CDR2 is YFSETQ. The variable domain in full, with the rest retrieved from reference TRBV5-1 and TRBJ2-7, is KAGVTQTPRYLIKTRGQQVTLSCSPISGHRSVSWYQQTPGQGLQFLFEYFSETQRNKGNFPGRFSGRQFSNSRSEMNVSTLELGDSALYLCASSLGTSGGWSYEQYFGPGTRLTVT.

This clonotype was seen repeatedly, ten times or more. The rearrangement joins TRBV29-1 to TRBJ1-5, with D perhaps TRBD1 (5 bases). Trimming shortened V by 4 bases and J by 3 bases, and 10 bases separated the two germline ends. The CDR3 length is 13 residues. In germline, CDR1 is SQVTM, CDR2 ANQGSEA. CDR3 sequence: CSVAPGHNQPQHF. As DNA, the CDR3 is TGCAGCGTTGCCCCAGGGCACAATCAGCCCCAGCATTTT.

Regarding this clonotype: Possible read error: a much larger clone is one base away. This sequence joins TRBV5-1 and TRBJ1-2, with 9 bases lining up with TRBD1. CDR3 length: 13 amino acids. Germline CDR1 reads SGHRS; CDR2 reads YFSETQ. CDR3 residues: CASGLGQGFDYTF. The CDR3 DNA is TGCGCCAGCGGCTTGGGACAGGGCTTTGACTACACCTTC.